Listed here are 4 T cell receptor beta chains from one sample, sequenced in a study of shared clonotypes between healthy human individuals. Profiling relied on immunoSEQ multiplex PCR, and the TCRdb table lists in-frame clones only, not all of them. Here the sample spans about a million clones, around three quarters being singletons. The sample taken for sequencing was memory CD4+ T cells from PBMCs. Subset noted: CD45RA-negative fraction. Receptors were obtained from a man between 18 and 35 years old in good health. Some clones in this sample may be carry-over from other donors' samples.

Concerning this clone itself: Other nucleotide sequences in the sample specify the same CDR3. The chain couples TRBV5-1 to TRBJ2-5; 8 positions match TRBD2. J was trimmed by 4 bases and V by 3 bases; bases with no gene match: 2. The germline gives CDR1 SGHRS, CDR2 YFSETQ. This CDR3 is built from 13 residues. The CDR3 loop is CASSWGLGETQYF. The CDR3 region has the DNA TGCGCCAGCAGCTGGGGACTAGGAGAGACCCAGTACTTC.

The genes are TRBV7-3 and TRBJ1-4; D ambiguous. V lost 6 bases to trimming and J lost 6 bases, with 14 bases between them. The CDR3 loop spans 14 amino acids. Germline V gene sequence: CDR1 SGHTA, CDR2 FQGTGA. CDR3 DNA sequence: TGTGCCAGCAGGTTCGGGCAGGCGGATGAAAAACTGTTTTTT. It codes for CASRFGQADEKLFF.

This clone has a count of ten or more. V is TRBV20-1 and J is TRBJ1-2, with TRBD1 matching over 7 bases. Per germline, CDR1 DFQATT and CDR2 SNEGSKA (reference sequence). With V trimmed by 4 bases and J by 4 bases, 0 bases remained unmatched. The CDR3 sequence is 11 residues long. CDR3 residues: CSATGGYGYTF. Here the CDR3 DNA reads TGCAGTGCTACAGGGGGCTATGGCTACACCTTC.

The chain recombines TRBV7-9 with TRBJ1-5; 9 nucleotides match TRBD1. The CDR3 covers 13 residues. From germline, CDR1 is SEHNR and CDR2 FQNEAQ (reference sequence). Trimming took 3 bases from V and 15 from J; bases not matched to a gene: 9. For the CDR3, the DNA is TGTGCCAGCAGCTTGGAAGGGGACAGGGCCATGCATTTT. Its translation is CASSLEGDRAMHF.